Listed here are 6 T cell receptor beta chains from one sample, sequenced in a study of cytotoxic CD8 clonotypes in ibrutinib-treated CLL. TCRdb's table, derived via immunoSEQ multiplex PCR, lists solely in-frame clones and lacks some. Here the sample spans 110,000 to 150,000 clones, approximately 75% being singletons. This material consisted of PBMCs, taken after 12 months of ibrutinib treatment. These TCRs come from a human donor with chronic lymphocytic leukemia.

The V gene is TRBV5-8, the J gene TRBJ1-1; the D gene is possibly TRBD1 (5 bases). Between the trimmed V and J ends, which lost 2 bases and 8 bases, there was a span of 10 bases. This CDR3 is built from 12 residues. Germline V gives CDR1 SGHTS, CDR2 YDEGEE. The CDR3 sequence: CASSLVGGEAFF. The CDR3 DNA sequence: TGTGCCAGCAGCTTAGTTGGGGGAGAAGCTTTCTTT.

This clone showed up just a few times. The chain uses TRBV30 and TRBJ2-5, with TRBD2 matching 7 bases. In germline, CDR1 is GTSNPN, CDR2 SVGIG (reference sequence). The CDR3 loop spans 15 amino acids. The ends lost 4 bases at V and 5 bases at J; junction bases unmatched: 13. Here the CDR3 reads CAWTNAGEGRETQYF. The CDR3 nucleotides read TGTGCCTGGACCAACGCCGGGGAGGGTAGGGAGACCCAGTACTTC.

This clone was recorded many times. The V gene is TRBV7-2, the J gene TRBJ1-2; 7 positions match TRBD1. Germline V gene data show CDR1 as SGHTA and CDR2 as FQGNSA. The CDR3 loop spans 15 amino acids. Trimming took 4 bases from V and 1 from J; bases not matched to a gene: 6. CDR3 in DNA: TGTGCCAGCAGCTCCCGACAGGGTATTAACTATGGCTACACCTTC. Protein product: CASSSRQGINYGYTF.

The gene calls are TRBV25-1 and TRBJ2-3; 10 nucleotides align to TRBD2. Germline lookup yields CDR1 MGHDK and CDR2 SYGVNS. The CDR3 runs to 15 residues. V lost 6 bases and J lost 6; bases outside the gene matches: 9. The CDR3 region has the DNA TGTGCCAGCAGCATGGGGCTAGCGGGAGTCGATACGCAGTATTTT. Encoded protein: CASSMGLAGVDTQYF.

V is TRBV30 and J is TRBJ2-7, with 9 bases aligning to TRBD2. Germline V lookup: CDR1 GTSNPN, CDR2 SVGIG (reference sequence). This CDR3 comprises 13 residues. The V segment lost 6 bases and the J segment 4 bases; nucleotides outside the gene matches: 7. The CDR3 sequence: CACLYSGSYEQYF. DNA of the CDR3: TGTGCCTGTTTGTATAGCGGGAGTTACGAGCAGTACTTC.

This clone was seen only a few times. The gene calls are TRBV2 and TRBJ1-5; D is unclear. This CDR3 has 14 residues. V lost 4 bases to trimming and J lost 0 bases, with 7 bases between them. From germline, CDR1 is SNHLY and CDR2 FYNNEI. In DNA form, the CDR3 reads TGTGCCAGCAGTGTTTGGAGTAGCAATCAGCCCCAGCATTTT. Its translation is CASSVWSSNQPQHF. Filled out from reference TRBV2 and TRBJ1-5, the complete variable domain reads EPEVTQTPSHQVTQMGQEVILRCVPISNHLYFYWYRQILGQKVEFLVSFYNNEISEKSEIFDDQFSVERPDGSNFTLKIRSTKLEDSAMYFCASSVWSSNQPQHFGDGTRLSIL.